This TCR beta chain came from a study of cytomegalovirus exposure and HLA in healthy donors. With respect to this clone: Its antigen is still unknown.

Study results and limitations: Immune exposure was documented only through CMV serostatus. What a later analysis showed was that several of the most significant clusters appeared linked to common viral pathogens.

Use of 60 Vbeta and 13 Jbeta primers characterized the PCR. Some clones are missing from TCRdb's copy, which holds only in-frame ones; the method was immunoSEQ multiplex PCR. The table records 100,000 to 150,000 clones, approximately 80% of them present only once. The germline CDR1 and CDR2 sequences are MDHEN and SYDVKM. The CDR3 extends over 15 amino acids. Trimming removed 5 bases from V and 0 bases from J; junction bases left unmatched: 7. The TCR was taken from a woman aged 55-69 years in good health and CMV-seronegative. The material sequenced was PBMCs. The chain employs TRBV28 and TRBJ2-7; 7 bases agree with TRBD2. The CDR3 here is CASSLTSSYSYEQYF. In nucleotides, the CDR3 is TGTGCCAGCAGTCTGACTAGCAGCTACTCCTACGAGCAGTACTTC.